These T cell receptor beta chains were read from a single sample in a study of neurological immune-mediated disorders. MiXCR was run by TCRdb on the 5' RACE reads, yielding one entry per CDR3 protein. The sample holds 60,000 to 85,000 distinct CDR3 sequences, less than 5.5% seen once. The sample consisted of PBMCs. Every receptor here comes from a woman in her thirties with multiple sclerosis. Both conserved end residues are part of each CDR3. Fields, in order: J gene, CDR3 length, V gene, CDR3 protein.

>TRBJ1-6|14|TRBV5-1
CASSLEGATSPLHF
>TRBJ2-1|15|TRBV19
CASSVGARGHNEQFF
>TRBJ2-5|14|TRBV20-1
CSASGGTGKETQYF
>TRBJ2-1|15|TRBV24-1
CATSTGPPPYNEQFF
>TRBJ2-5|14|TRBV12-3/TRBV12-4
CASMAGVPPATQYF
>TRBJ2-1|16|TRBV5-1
CASSFGATLASNEQFF
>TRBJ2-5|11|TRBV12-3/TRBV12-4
CASSPSETQYF
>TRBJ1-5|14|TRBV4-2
CASSQDSSAQPQHF
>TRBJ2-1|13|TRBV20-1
CSAPGGGVSEQFF
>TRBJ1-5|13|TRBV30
CAWSVSEDQPQHF
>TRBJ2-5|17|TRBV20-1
CSWKGLEGGTFTETQYF
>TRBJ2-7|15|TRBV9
CASSSTGLGVVEQYF
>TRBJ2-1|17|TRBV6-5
CASSYSTGTSGYNEQFF
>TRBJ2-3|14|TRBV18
CASSPTSLTDTQYF
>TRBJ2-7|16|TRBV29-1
CSVERVDGASTYEQYF
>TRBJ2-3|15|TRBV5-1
CASSPYQGLTDTQYF
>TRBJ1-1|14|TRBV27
CASSLSGPSTEAFF
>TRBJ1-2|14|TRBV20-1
CSAQPAGPGYGYTF
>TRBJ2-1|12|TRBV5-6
CASSLLLTEQFF
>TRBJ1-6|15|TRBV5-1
CASSVRQARDSPLHF